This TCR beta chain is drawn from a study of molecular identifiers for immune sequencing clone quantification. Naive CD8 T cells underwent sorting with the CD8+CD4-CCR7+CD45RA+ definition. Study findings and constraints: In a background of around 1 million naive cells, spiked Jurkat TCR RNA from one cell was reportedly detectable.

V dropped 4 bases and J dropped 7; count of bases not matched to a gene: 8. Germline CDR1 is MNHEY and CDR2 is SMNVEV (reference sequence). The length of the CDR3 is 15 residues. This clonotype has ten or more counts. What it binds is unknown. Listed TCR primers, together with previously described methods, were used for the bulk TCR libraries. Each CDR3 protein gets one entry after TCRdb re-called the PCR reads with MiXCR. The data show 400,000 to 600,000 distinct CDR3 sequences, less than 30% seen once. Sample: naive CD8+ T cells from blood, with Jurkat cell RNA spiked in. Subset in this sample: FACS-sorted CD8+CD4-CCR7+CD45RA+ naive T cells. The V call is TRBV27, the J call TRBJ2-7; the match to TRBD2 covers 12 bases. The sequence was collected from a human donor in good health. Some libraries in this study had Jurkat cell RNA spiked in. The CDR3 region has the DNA TGTGCCAGCAGTTACCTAGCGGGAGGGCCGGGGGAGCAGTACTTC. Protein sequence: CASSYLAGGPGEQYF.